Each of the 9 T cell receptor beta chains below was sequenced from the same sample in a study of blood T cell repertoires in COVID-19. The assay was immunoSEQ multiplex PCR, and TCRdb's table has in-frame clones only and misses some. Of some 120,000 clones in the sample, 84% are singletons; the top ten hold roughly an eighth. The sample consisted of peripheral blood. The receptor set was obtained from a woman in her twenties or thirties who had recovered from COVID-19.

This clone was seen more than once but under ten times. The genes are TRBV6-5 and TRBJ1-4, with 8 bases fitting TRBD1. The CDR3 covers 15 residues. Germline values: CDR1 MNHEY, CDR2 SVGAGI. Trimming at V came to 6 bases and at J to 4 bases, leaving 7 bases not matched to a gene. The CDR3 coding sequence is TGTGCCAGCAGGGGAACTGGACAGGGTAATGAAAAACTGTTTTTT. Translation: CASRGTGQGNEKLFF.

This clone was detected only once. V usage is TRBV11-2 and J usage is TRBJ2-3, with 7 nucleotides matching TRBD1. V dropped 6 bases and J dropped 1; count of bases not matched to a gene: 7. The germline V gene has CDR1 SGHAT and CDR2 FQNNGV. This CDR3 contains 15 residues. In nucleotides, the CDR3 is TGTGCCAGCAGAGACCCGGGACAGCGCACAGATACGCAGTATTTT. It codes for CASRDPGQRTDTQYF.

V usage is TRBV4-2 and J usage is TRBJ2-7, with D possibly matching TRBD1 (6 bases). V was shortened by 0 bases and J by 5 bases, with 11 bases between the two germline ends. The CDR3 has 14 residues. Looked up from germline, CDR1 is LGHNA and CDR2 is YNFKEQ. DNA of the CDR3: TGTGCCAGCAGCCAAGAAGCACAGGGCAACGAGCAGTACTTC. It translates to CASSQEAQGNEQYF.

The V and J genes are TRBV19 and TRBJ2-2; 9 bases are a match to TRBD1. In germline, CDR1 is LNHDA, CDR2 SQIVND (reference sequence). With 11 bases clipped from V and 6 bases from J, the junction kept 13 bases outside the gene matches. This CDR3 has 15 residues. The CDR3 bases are TGTGCCCCGTACAGGGGGCCTGGGATGGCCGGGGAGCTGTTTTTT. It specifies CAPYRGPGMAGELFF.

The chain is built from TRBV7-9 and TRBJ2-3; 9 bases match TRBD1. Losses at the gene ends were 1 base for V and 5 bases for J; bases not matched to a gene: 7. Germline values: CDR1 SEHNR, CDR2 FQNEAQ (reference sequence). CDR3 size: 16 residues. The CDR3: CASSLGTGVLGDTQYF. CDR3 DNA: TGTGCCAGCAGCTTAGGGACAGGGGTATTAGGAGATACGCAGTATTTT.

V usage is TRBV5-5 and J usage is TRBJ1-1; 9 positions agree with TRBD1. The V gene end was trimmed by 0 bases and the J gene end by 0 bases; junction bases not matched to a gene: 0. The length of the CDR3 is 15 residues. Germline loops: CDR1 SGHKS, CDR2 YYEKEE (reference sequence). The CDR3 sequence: CASSLGTGVNTEAFF. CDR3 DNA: TGTGCCAGCAGCTTGGGGACAGGGGTGAACACTGAAGCTTTCTTT.

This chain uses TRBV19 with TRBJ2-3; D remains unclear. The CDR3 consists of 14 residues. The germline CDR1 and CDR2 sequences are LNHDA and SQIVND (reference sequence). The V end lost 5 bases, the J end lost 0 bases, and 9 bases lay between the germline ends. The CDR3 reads CASSHDTSTDTQYF. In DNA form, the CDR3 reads TGTGCCAGTAGTCACGACACCAGCACAGATACGCAGTATTTT.

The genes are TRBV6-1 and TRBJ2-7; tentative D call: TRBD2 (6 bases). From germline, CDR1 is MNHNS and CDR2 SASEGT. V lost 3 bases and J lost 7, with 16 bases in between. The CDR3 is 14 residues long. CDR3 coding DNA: TGTGCCAGCAGTGACCGGGACTTCCCAGGAGAGCAGTACTTC. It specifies CASSDRDFPGEQYF.

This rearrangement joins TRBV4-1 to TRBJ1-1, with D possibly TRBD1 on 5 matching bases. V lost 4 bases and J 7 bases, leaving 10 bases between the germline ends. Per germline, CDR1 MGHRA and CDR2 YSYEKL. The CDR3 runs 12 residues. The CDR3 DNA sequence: TGCGCCAGCAGCCGCGGGGGGGATGAAGCTTTCTTT. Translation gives CASSRGGDEAFF.